This T cell receptor (beta chain) was documented in a study of control samples from healthy donors and cancer patients. Germline-derived CDR1 and CDR2 are SGHRS and YFSETQ. The CDR3 totals 14 residues. V trimming: 3 bases; J trimming: 3 bases; junction bases outside the gene matches: 4. Assay used: immunoSEQ multiplex PCR; TCRdb lists only in-frame clones, some missing. The data hold fewer than 100,000 clones, with approximately 78% observed a single time. This receptor was taken from a woman aged 60 to 75 in good health. Sequenced: blood. The chain is built from TRBV5-1 and TRBJ2-7, with TRBD1 matching 9 bases. The CDR3 DNA reads TGCGCCAGCAGCTCCGGGACAGGGTACTACGAGCAGTACTTC. Protein sequence: CASSSGTGYYEQYF.